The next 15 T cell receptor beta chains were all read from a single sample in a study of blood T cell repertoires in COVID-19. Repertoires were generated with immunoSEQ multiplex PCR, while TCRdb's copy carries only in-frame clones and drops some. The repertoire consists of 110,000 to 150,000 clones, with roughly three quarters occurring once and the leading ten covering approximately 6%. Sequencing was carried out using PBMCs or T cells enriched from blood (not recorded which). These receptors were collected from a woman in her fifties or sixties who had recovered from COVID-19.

For the CDR3, the DNA is TGTGCCACCAGCAAAGCGGGGAGGGAGACCCAGTACTTC. Protein sequence: CATSKAGRETQYF. The chain uses TRBV15 and TRBJ2-5; 7 nucleotides align to TRBD2. The germline CDR1 and CDR2 sequences are LNHNV and YYDKDF (reference sequence). J lost 5 bases, V lost 4 bases, and 4 bases had no gene match. The CDR3 is 13 amino acids.

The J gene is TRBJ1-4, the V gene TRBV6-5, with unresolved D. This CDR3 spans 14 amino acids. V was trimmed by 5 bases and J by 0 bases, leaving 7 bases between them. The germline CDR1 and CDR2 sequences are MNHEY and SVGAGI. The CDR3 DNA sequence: TGTGCCAGCAGTCTACTTGCAACTAATGAAAAACTGTTTTTT. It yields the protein CASSLLATNEKLFF.

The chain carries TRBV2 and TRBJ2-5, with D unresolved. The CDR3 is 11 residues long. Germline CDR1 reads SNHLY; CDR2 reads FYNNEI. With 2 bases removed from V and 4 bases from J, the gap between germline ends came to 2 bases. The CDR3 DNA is TGTGCCAGCAGTGAACGAGAGACCCAGTACTTC. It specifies CASSERETQYF.

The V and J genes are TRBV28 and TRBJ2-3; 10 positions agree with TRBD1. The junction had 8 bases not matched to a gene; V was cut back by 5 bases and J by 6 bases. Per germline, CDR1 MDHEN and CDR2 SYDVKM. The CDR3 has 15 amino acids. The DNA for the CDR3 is TGTGCCAGCAGTGAAAGACAGGGGGCAGGCGATACGCAGTATTTT. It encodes CASSERQGAGDTQYF. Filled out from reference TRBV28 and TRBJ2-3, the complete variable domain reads DVKVTQSSRYLVKRTGEKVFLECVQDMDHENMFWYRQDPGLGLRLIYFSYDVKMKEKGDIPEGYSVSREKKERFSLILESASTNQTSMYLCASSERQGAGDTQYFGPGTRLTVL.

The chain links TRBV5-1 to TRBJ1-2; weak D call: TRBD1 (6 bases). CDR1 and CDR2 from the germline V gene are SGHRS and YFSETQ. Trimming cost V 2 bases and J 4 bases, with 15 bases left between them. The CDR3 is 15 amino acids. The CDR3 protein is CASSLRPDSGYGYTF. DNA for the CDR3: TGCGCCAGCAGCTTAAGGCCGGACAGTGGCTATGGCTACACCTTC.

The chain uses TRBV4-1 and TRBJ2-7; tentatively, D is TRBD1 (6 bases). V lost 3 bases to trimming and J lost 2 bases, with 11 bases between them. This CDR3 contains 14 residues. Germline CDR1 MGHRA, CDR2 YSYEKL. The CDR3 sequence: CASSHGNRAYEQYF. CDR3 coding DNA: TGCGCCAGCAGCCATGGAAACAGGGCCTACGAGCAGTACTTC.

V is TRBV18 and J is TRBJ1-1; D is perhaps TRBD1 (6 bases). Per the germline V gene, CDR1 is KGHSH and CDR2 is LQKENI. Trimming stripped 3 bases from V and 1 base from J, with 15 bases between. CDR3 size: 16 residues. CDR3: CASSPVFRQENTEAFF. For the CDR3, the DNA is TGTGCCAGCTCACCCGTATTTCGACAGGAGAACACTGAAGCTTTCTTT.

CDR3 residues: CASSQAERGLYGYTF. For the CDR3, the DNA is TGTGCCAGCAGCCAAGCGGAGAGGGGGCTCTATGGCTACACCTTC. V usage is TRBV3-1 (or the pseudogene TRBV3-2) and J usage is TRBJ1-2; 7 positions agree with TRBD1. The germline gives CDR1 LGHDT, CDR2 YNNKEL (reference sequence). The CDR3 is 15 residues long. Germline trimming cut 1 base from V and 4 bases from J; bases unmatched to any gene: 6.

The CDR3 sequence: CASSASGTGGYGYTF. CDR3 nucleotides: TGTGCCAGCAGCGCTTCCGGGACAGGGGGCTATGGCTACACCTTC. This chain connects TRBV9 to TRBJ1-2; 11 positions agree with TRBD1. V shed 3 bases and J 4 bases; nucleotides not matched to a gene: 5. CDR1 is SGDLS and CDR2 is YYNGEE in the germline V gene. This CDR3 is built from 15 residues.

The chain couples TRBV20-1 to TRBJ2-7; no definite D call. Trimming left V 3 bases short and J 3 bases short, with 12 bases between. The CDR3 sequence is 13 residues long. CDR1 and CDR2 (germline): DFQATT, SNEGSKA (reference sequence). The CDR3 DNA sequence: TGCAGTGCTAGTAGGCCAGGATACTACGAGCAGTACTTC. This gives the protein CSASRPGYYEQYF.

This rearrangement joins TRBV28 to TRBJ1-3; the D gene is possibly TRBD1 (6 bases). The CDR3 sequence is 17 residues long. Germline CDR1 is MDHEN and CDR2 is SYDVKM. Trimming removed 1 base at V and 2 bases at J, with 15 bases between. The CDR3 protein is CASSLSPQGFPGNTIYF. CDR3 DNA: TGTGCCAGCAGTTTATCCCCGCAGGGGTTCCCTGGAAACACCATATATTTT. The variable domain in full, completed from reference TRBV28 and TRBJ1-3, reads DVKVTQSSRYLVKRTGEKVFLECVQDMDHENMFWYRQDPGLGLRLIYFSYDVKMKEKGDIPEGYSVSREKKERFSLILESASTNQTSMYLCASSLSPQGFPGNTIYFGEGSWLTVV.

The CDR3 protein is CASSIGQGNYGYTF. The DNA of the CDR3 is TGTGCCAGTAGTATCGGGCAGGGGAACTATGGCTACACCTTC. The V call is TRBV19, the J call TRBJ1-2; weak D call: TRBD1 (6 bases). V dropped 3 bases and J dropped 2 bases, with 10 bases sitting between them. This CDR3 is built from 14 residues. From germline, CDR1 is LNHDA and CDR2 SQIVND (reference sequence).

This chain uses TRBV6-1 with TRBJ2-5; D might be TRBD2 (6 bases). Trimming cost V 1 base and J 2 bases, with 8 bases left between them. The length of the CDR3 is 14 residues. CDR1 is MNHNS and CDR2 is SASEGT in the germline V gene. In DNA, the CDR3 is TGTGCCAGCAGTGAAGTGGCGGGACAAGAGACCCAGTACTTC. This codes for CASSEVAGQETQYF.

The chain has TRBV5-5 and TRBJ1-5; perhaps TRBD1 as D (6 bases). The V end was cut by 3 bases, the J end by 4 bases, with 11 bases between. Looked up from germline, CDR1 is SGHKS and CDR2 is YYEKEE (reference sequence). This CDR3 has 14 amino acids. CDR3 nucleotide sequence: TGTGCCAGCAGCTGGACAGTTATAAATCAGCCCCAGCATTTT. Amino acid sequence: CASSWTVINQPQHF.

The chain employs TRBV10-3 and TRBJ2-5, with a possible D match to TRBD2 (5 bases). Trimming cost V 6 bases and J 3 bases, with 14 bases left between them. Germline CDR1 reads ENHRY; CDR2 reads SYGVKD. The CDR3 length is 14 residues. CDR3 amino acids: CAIRAESGEETQYF. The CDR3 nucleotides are TGTGCCATCAGGGCGGAGAGCGGTGAAGAGACCCAGTACTTC.